Listed below are T cell receptor beta chains from one sample, sequenced in a study of shared clonotypes between healthy human individuals. Libraries were prepared by immunoSEQ multiplex PCR; TCRdb keeps only in-frame clonotypes and omits some of them. The data show millions of clones, just under 95% seen once. Sequencing input: naive CD8+ T cells sorted from blood. The receptor set was obtained from a young man in good health. The CDR3 runs from the conserved cysteine through the conserved F or W. The D gene is left open where the match is weak. For some rows the clone size is stated as once, few or many, or as a class when expanded; others skip it.

clone_size,v_call,j_call,d_call,cdr3_aa,cdr3_nt
.,TRBV6-1,TRBJ2-5,TRBD1,CASSPGQGETQYF,TGTGCCAGCAGTCCTGGACAGGGTGAGACCCAGTACTTC
.,TRBV10-1,TRBJ2-5,.,CASSESAGMGETQYF,TGCGCCAGCAGTGAGTCGGCAGGGATGGGAGAGACCCAGTACTTC
.,TRBV9,TRBJ2-1,.,CASSPPSYGTDLNEQFF,TGTGCCAGCAGCCCCCCTTCTTACGGGACCGATCTGAATGAGCAGTTCTTC
.,TRBV4-3,TRBJ1-1,TRBD1,CASSQDWAGGNTEAFF,TGCGCCAGCAGCCAAGATTGGGCAGGGGGCAATACTGAAGCTTTCTTT
.,TRBV7-9,TRBJ2-7,TRBD1,CASSFPPGTGVYEQYF,TGTGCCAGCAGCTTCCCCCCCGGGACAGGGGTGTACGAGCAGTACTTC
.,TRBV28,TRBJ2-1,TRBD1,CASRPDRVNEQFF,TGTGCCAGCAGGCCCGACAGGGTTAATGAGCAGTTCTTC
.,TRBV5-4,TRBJ2-2,TRBD2,CASSLSGGAGGELFF,TGTGCCAGCAGCCTTAGCGGGGGGGCTGGCGGGGAGCTGTTTTTT
.,TRBV13,TRBJ1-2,.,CASSSPILKGYTF,TGTGCCAGCAGCTCCCCAATTTTAAAAGGCTACACCTTC
once,TRBV30,TRBJ2-5,TRBD2,CAWSVLAGGETQYF,TGTGCCTGGAGTGTTTTAGCGGGAGGGGAGACCCAGTACTTC
.,TRBV5-6,TRBJ2-7,TRBD2,CASSLAARGRDEQYF,TGTGCCAGCAGCTTGGCAGCTCGCGGGAGGGACGAGCAGTACTTC
.,TRBV27,TRBJ1-1,.,CASSFIGSWDTEAFF,TGTGCCAGCAGTTTCATCGGGTCGTGGGACACTGAAGCTTTCTTT
.,TRBV28,TRBJ1-5,TRBD1,CASSHGTDTVIAAQPQHF,TGTGCCAGCAGTCACGGGACAGATACAGTAATCGCGGCTCAGCCCCAGCATTTT
.,TRBV4-3,TRBJ2-7,TRBD1,CASSQEGTGYSYEQYF,TGCGCCAGCAGCCAAGAGGGGACAGGATACTCCTACGAGCAGTACTTC
.,TRBV19,TRBJ2-2,TRBD2,CASSLAGAGELFF,TGTGCCAGTAGTCTAGCGGGAGCAGGGGAGCTGTTTTTT
.,TRBV4-1,TRBJ2-1,.,CASSQDLALLLGREQFF,TGCGCCAGCAGCCAAGATCTGGCCCTCCTGTTGGGACGCGAGCAGTTCTTC
.,TRBV6-5,TRBJ2-5,.,CATQSLGETQYF,TGTGCCACCCAAAGCCTGGGGGAGACCCAGTACTTC
.,TRBV6-1,TRBJ2-7,.,CASSGDGYEQYF,TGTGCCAGCAGTGGGGACGGTTACGAGCAGTACTTC
.,TRBV7-3,TRBJ2-2,TRBD2,CASSRLASSNTGELFF,TGTGCCAGCAGCCGACTAGCGAGCTCGAACACCGGGGAGCTGTTTTTT
.,TRBV4-3,TRBJ2-1,.,CASSQDWQGQFF,TGCGCCAGCAGCCAAGATTGGCAGGGGCAGTTCTTC
.,TRBV11-2,TRBJ2-1,TRBD2,CASSGETSGSSPYEQFF,TGTGCCAGCAGCGGAGAGACTAGCGGGAGTTCTCCATATGAGCAGTTCTTC
.,TRBV11-3,TRBJ2-2,.,CASSLGRGTGELFF,TGTGCCAGCAGCTTAGGCCGAGGAACCGGGGAGCTGTTTTTT
once,TRBV30,TRBJ2-5,.,CAWSGTQETQYF,TGTGCCTGGAGCGGGACTCAAGAGACCCAGTACTTC
.,TRBV4-1,TRBJ2-1,TRBD1,CASSQEDRGNSYNEQFF,TGCGCCAGCAGCCAAGAGGACAGGGGGAATTCGTACAATGAGCAGTTCTTC
.,TRBV15,TRBJ2-3,.,CATSREADTQYF,TGTGCCACCAGCAGAGAGGCAGATACGCAGTATTTT
.,TRBV7-6,TRBJ2-5,.,CASSHQTETQYF,TGTGCCAGCAGCCACCAAACTGAGACCCAGTACTTC
.,TRBV15,TRBJ2-7,TRBD1,CATSTYRGYYEQYF,TGTGCCACCAGCACCTACAGGGGCTACTACGAGCAGTACTTC
.,TRBV2,TRBJ1-4,.,CASSESYGATEKLFF,TGTGCCAGCAGTGAATCTTACGGGGCAACTGAAAAACTGTTTTTT
.,TRBV13,TRBJ2-5,.,CASSFRGAETQYF,TGTGCCAGCAGCTTCAGAGGGGCAGAGACCCAGTACTTC
.,TRBV29-1,TRBJ1-2,.,CSVDGQAYTF,TGCAGCGTTGACGGTCAGGCCTACACCTTC
.,TRBV6-6,TRBJ2-7,.,CASSYSMGNSYEQYF,TGTGCCAGCAGTTACTCGATGGGCAATTCCTACGAGCAGTACTTC
.,TRBV6-1,TRBJ2-1,TRBD2,CASTFSGSGYNEQFF,TGTGCCAGCACCTTTAGCGGGAGCGGTTACAATGAGCAGTTCTTC
.,TRBV6-1,TRBJ2-4,.,CASSDPGVPENIQYF,TGTGCCAGCAGTGATCCGGGGGTCCCCGAAAACATTCAGTACTTC
.,TRBV29-1,TRBJ2-1,TRBD2,CSVDRAGGGYNEQFF,TGCAGCGTTGACCGAGCGGGAGGGGGTTACAATGAGCAGTTCTTC
.,TRBV6-6,TRBJ1-1,.,CASSYFWVNTEAFF,TGTGCCAGCAGTTATTTTTGGGTGAACACTGAAGCTTTCTTT
.,TRBV6-5,TRBJ1-1,.,CASSYGSTEAFF,TGTGCCAGCAGTTACGGTAGTACTGAAGCTTTCTTT
.,TRBV2,TRBJ2-1,.,CASSRTGIVGLAFSEQFF,TGTGCCAGCAGTAGGACAGGGATTGTTGGACTAGCGTTTAGTGAGCAGTTCTTC
.,TRBV27,TRBJ2-7,.,CASMGPVDEQYF,TGTGCCAGCATGGGACCAGTTGACGAGCAGTACTTC
.,TRBV19,TRBJ2-7,.,CASSPTTGAYEQYF,TGTGCCAGTAGTCCTACAACCGGCGCCTACGAGCAGTACTTC
.,TRBV4-3,TRBJ1-4,.,CASSQDGGAVGEKLFF,TGCGCCAGCAGCCAAGATGGGGGGGCTGTAGGTGAAAAACTGTTTTTT
.,TRBV7-8,TRBJ2-7,TRBD1,CASSLELRQGPYEQYF,TGTGCCAGCAGCTTAGAGTTGAGACAGGGTCCCTACGAGCAGTACTTC
.,TRBV27,TRBJ2-3,.,CASSLGGTTDTQYF,TGTGCCAGCAGTTTAGGGGGCACCACAGATACGCAGTATTTT
.,TRBV5-1,TRBJ1-6,TRBD1,CASSRRGTENLNSPLHF,TGCGCCAGCAGCCGCAGGGGGACGGAAAACCTTAATTCACCCCTCCACTTT
.,TRBV27,TRBJ1-5,.,CASSLTGNQPQHF,TGTGCCAGCAGTTTAACAGGGAATCAGCCCCAGCATTTT
once,TRBV4-3,TRBJ2-5,.,CASSQDLSGIETQYF,TGCGCCAGCAGCCAAGATCTTAGCGGTATAGAGACCCAGTACTTC
.,TRBV5-8,TRBJ1-4,.,CASSLDEFNEKLFF,TGTGCCAGCAGCTTGGACGAGTTTAATGAAAAACTGTTTTTT
.,TRBV7-9,TRBJ2-3,.,CASSLADGEALDTQYF,TGTGCCAGCAGCTTAGCGGACGGGGAGGCGTTAGATACGCAGTATTTT
.,TRBV7-9,TRBJ2-7,TRBD1,CASSLAHTGETASYEQYF,TGTGCCAGCAGCTTAGCGCACACAGGGGAGACCGCTAGCTACGAGCAGTACTTC
.,TRBV28,TRBJ2-1,.,CASSFGGEQFF,TGTGCCAGCAGTTTCGGGGGTGAGCAGTTCTTC
.,TRBV9,TRBJ2-7,TRBD2,CASSGRMGGSGDYEQYF,TGTGCCAGCAGCGGACGTATGGGGGGGAGCGGTGACTACGAGCAGTACTTC
.,TRBV25-1,TRBJ2-7,.,CASSGARDSYEQYF,TGTGCCAGCAGCGGGGCCAGAGACTCCTACGAGCAGTACTTC
.,TRBV7-3,TRBJ2-5,.,CASSFSARIQGNFLETQYF,TGTGCCAGCAGCTTCTCAGCGAGGATCCAGGGTAATTTTTTAGAGACCCAGTACTTC
.,TRBV5-1,TRBJ2-5,TRBD2,CASSPGGLAVGETQYF,TGCGCCAGCAGCCCCGGCGGACTAGCGGTCGGCGAGACCCAGTACTTC
.,TRBV2,TRBJ2-1,TRBD2,CASRVGLAGDYNEQFF,TGTGCCAGCAGGGTGGGACTAGCGGGGGATTACAATGAGCAGTTCTTC
.,TRBV28,TRBJ2-7,.,CASSPLDSYEQYF,TGTGCCAGCAGTCCCCTAGACAGCTACGAGCAGTACTTC
.,TRBV13,TRBJ1-2,TRBD1,CASSPQGAGYGYTF,TGTGCCAGCAGCCCCCAGGGGGCAGGCTATGGCTACACCTTC